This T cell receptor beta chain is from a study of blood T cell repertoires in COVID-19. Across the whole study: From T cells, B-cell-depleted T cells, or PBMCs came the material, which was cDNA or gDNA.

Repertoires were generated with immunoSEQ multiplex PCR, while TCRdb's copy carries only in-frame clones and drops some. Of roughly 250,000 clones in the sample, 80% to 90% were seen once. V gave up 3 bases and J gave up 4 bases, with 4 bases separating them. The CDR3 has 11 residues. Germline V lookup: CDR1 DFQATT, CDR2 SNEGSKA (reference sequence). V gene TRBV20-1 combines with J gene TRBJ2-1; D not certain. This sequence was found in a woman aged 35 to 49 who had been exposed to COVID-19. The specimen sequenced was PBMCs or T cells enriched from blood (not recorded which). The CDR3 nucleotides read TGCAGTGCTAGGCAGTACAATGAGCAGTTCTTC. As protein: CSARQYNEQFF.